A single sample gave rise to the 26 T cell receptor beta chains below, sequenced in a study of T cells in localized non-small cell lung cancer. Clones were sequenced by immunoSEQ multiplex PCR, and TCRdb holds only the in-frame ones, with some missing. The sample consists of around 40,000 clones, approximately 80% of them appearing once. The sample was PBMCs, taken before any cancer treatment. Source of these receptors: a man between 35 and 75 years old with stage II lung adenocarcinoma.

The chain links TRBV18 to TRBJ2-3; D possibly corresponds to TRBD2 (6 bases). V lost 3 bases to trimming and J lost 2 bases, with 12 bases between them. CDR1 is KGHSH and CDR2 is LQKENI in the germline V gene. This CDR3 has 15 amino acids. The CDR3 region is CASSPTSRYTDTQYF. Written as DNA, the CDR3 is TGTGCCAGCTCACCTACTAGCCGCTACACAGATACGCAGTATTTT.

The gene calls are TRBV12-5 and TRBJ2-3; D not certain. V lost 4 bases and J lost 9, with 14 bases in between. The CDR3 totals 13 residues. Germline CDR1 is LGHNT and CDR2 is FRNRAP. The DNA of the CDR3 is TGTGCTAGTGGTTCGGCTTCGTGGGAAACGCAGTATTTT. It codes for CASGSASWETQYF.

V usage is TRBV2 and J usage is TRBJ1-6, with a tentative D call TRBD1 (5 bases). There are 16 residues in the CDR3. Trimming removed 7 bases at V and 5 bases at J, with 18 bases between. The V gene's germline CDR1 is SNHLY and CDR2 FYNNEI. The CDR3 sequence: CASNFLGTENNSPLHF. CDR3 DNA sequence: TGTGCCAGCAATTTCCTTGGGACCGAAAATAATTCACCCCTCCACTTT.

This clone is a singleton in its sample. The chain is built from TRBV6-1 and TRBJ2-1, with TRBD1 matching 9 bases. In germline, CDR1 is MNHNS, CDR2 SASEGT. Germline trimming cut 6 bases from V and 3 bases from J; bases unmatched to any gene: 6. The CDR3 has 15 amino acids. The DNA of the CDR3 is TGTGCCAGCAGGAAGGACAGGGGTTACTACAATGAGCAGTTCTTC. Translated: CASRKDRGYYNEQFF.

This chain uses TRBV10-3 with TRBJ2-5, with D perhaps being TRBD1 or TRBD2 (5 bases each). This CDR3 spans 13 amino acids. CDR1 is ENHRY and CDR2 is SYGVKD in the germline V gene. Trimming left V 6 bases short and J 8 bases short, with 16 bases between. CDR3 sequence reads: CAIRGDGADTQYF. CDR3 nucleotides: TGTGCCATCAGGGGGGACGGAGCTGACACCCAGTACTTC.

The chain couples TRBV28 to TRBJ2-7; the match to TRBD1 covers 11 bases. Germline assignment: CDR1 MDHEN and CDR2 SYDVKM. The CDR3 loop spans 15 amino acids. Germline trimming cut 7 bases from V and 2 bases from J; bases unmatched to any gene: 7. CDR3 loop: CASTHGTGGTYEQYF. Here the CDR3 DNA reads TGTGCCAGCACCCATGGGACAGGGGGAACCTACGAGCAGTACTTC.

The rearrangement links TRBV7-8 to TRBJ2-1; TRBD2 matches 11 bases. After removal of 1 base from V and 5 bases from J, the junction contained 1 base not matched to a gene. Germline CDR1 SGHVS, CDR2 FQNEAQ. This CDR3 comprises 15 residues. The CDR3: CASSLGLAGNNEQFF. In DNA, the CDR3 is TGTGCCAGCAGCTTAGGACTAGCGGGAAACAATGAGCAGTTCTTC.

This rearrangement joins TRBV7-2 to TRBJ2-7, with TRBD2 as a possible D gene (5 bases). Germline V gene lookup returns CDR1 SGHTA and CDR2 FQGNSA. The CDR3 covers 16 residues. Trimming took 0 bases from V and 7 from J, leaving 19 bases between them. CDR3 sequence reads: CASSLAGAERLREQYF. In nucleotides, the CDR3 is TGTGCCAGCAGCTTAGCGGGTGCCGAGCGGTTGAGGGAGCAGTACTTC.

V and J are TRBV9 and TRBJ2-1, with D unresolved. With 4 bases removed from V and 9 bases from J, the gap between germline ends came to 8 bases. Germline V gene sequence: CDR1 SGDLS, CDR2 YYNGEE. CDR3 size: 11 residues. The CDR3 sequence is CASSPKSEQFF. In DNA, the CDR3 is TGTGCCAGCAGCCCCAAGTCTGAGCAGTTCTTC.

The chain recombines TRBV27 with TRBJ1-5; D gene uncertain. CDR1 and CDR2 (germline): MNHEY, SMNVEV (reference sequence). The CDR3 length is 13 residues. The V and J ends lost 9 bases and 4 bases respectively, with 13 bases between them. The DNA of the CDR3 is TGTGCCAGAGGCAAGGAGTTTAATCAGCCCCAGCATTTT. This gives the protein CARGKEFNQPQHF.

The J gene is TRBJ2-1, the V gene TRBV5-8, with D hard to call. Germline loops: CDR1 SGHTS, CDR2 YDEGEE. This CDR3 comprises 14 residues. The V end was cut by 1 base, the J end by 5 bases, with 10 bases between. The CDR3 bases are TGTGCCAGCAGCTTGCTCGGGTCCAACAATGAGCAGTTCTTC. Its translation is CASSLLGSNNEQFF.

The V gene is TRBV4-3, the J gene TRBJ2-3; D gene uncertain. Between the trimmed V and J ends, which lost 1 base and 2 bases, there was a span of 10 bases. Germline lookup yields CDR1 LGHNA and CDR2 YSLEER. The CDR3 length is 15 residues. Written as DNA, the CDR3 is TGCGCCAGCAGCCAAGGTCGCGGAGACACAGATACGCAGTATTTT. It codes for CASSQGRGDTDTQYF.

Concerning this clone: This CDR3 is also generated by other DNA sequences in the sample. DNA of the CDR3: TGCAGCGCTGAGGAGCTAGCGGGCTATACGCAGTATTTT. This gives the protein CSAEELAGYTQYF. The V and J genes are TRBV29-1 and TRBJ2-3, with 8 nucleotides matching TRBD2. The CDR3 covers 13 residues. The germline V gene encodes CDR1 SQVTM and CDR2 ANQGSEA. The ends lost 7 bases at V and 7 bases at J; junction bases unmatched: 10.

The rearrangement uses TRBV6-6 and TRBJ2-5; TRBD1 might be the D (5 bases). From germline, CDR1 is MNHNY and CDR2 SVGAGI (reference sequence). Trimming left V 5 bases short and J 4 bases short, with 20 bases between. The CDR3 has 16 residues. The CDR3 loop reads CASSTPDSPSPETQYF. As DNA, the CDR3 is TGTGCCAGCAGTACCCCCGACAGCCCAAGTCCAGAGACCCAGTACTTC.

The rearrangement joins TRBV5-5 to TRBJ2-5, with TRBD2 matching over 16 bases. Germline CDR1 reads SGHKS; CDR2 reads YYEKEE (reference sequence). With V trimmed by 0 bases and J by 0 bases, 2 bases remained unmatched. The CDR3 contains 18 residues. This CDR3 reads CASSLEGLAGGYQETQYF. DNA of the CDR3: TGTGCCAGCAGCTTGGAGGGACTAGCGGGGGGGTACCAAGAGACCCAGTACTTC.

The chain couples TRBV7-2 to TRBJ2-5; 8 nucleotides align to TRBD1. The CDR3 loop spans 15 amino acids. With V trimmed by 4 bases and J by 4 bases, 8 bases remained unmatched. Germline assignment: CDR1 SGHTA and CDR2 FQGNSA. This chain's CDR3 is CASSSWTGRAETQYF. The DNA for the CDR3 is TGTGCCAGCAGCTCGTGGACAGGGCGGGCAGAGACCCAGTACTTC.

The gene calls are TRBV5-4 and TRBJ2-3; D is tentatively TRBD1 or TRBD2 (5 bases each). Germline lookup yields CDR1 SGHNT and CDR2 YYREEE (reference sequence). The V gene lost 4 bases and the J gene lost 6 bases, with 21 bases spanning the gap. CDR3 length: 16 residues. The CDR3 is CASSQPGRIPTDTQYF. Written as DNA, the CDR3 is TGTGCCAGCAGCCAACCGGGACGCATCCCCACGGATACGCAGTATTTT.

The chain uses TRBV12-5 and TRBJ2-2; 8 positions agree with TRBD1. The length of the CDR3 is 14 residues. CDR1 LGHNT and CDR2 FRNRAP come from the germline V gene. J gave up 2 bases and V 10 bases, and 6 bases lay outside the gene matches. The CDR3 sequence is CATGQGANTGELFF. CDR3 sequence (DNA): TGTGCTACAGGGCAGGGGGCTAACACCGGGGAGCTGTTTTTT. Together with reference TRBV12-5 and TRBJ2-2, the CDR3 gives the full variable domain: DARVTQTPRHKVTEMGQEVTMRCQPILGHNTVFWYRQTMMQGLELLAYFRNRAPLDDSGMPKDRFSAEMPDATLATLKIQPSEPRDSAVYFCATGQGANTGELFFGEGSRLTVL.

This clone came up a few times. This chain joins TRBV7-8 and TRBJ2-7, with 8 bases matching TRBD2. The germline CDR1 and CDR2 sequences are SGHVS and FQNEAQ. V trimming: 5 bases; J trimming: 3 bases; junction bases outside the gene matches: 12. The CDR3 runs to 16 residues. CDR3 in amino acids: CASSHSGGGSVYEQYF. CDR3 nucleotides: TGTGCCAGCAGCCACTCGGGGGGGGGAAGTGTCTACGAGCAGTACTTC.

In DNA, the CDR3 is TGTGCCACCAGCAGACTATCCCATGTTGTTGAGGGGCGGCGCGGGTCAGCTTTCTTT. Residues: CATSRLSHVVEGRRGSAFF. The chain has TRBV15 and TRBJ1-1; maybe TRBD1 (5 bases). Per the germline V gene, CDR1 is LNHNV and CDR2 is YYDKDF (reference sequence). There are 19 residues in the CDR3. The germline V and J ends were trimmed by 2 bases and 10 bases, with 32 bases remaining between them. The full variable domain, in which reference TRBV15 and TRBJ1-1 provide the parts outside the CDR3, is DAMVIQNPRYQVTQFGKPVTLSCSQTLNHNVMYWYQQKSSQAPKLLFHYYDKDFNNEADTPDNFQSRRPNTSFCFLDIRSPGLGDTAMYLCATSRLSHVVEGRRGSAFFGQGTRLTVV.

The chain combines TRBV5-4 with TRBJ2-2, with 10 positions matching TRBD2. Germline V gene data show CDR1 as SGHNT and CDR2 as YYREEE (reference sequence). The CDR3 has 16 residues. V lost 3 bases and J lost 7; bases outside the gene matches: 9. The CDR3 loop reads CASSSLSGGANGELFF. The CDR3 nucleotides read TGTGCCAGCAGCTCTCTAAGCGGGGGGGCAAACGGGGAGCTGTTTTTT.

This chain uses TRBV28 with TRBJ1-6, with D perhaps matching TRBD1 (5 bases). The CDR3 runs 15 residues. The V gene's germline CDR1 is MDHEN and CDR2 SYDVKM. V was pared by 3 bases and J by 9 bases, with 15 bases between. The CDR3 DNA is TGTGCCAGCAGTTTCAGGGTTGGATTCGGTTCACCCCTCCACTTT. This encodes CASSFRVGFGSPLHF.

CDR3 protein: CASSQDLEEWVGELFF. The CDR3 nucleotides read TGCGCCAGCAGCCAAGATCTCGAAGAATGGGTTGGGGAGCTGTTTTTT. The chain recombines TRBV4-3 with TRBJ2-2; unclear D gene. The CDR3 has 16 residues. Germline CDR1 and CDR2: LGHNA and YSLEER. V gave up 0 bases and J gave up 8 bases, with 16 bases separating them.

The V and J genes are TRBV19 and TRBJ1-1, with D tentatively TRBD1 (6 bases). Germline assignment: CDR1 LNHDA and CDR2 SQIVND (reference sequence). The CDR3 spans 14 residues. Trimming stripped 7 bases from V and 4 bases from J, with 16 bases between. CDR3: CASTADSLGTEAFF. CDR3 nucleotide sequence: TGTGCCAGTACCGCGGACAGCCTCGGCACTGAAGCTTTCTTT. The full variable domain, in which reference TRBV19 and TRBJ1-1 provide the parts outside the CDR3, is DGGITQSPKYLFRKEGQNVTLSCEQNLNHDAMYWYRQDPGQGLRLIYYSQIVNDFQKGDIAEGYSVSREKKESFPLTVTSAQKNPTAFYLCASTADSLGTEAFFGQGTRLTVV.

CDR3 nucleotides: TGTGCCAGCAGTGATCCCGGACTGAACACTGAAGCTTTCTTT. Translation: CASSDPGLNTEAFF. This chain uses TRBV2 with TRBJ1-1; D unclear. The germline V gene encodes CDR1 SNHLY and CDR2 FYNNEI. Trimming removed 3 bases from V and 0 bases from J, with 8 bases in between. The CDR3 covers 14 residues.

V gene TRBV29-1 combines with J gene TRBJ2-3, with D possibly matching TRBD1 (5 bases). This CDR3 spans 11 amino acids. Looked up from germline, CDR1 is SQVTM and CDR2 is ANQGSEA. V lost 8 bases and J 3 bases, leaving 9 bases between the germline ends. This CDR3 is CSIRVTDTQYF. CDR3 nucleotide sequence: TGCAGCATCAGGGTGACAGATACGCAGTATTTT.